This TCR beta chain appears in the sequencing data of a study of cytomegalovirus exposure and HLA in healthy donors. On this clone itself: Its antigen is as yet unknown.

The PCR employed 60 Vbeta primers together with 13 Jbeta primers. The table came from immunoSEQ multiplex PCR; TCRdb's copy has only in-frame clones and leaves some out. Here the sample spans some 63,000 clones, about four fifths being singletons. General study results and limits: It was 164 TCR beta chains that were listed as cytomegalovirus-associated.

Sequencing was performed on PBMCs. The receptor was derived from a woman between 40 and 55 years old in good health and CMV-seronegative.

CDR3 region: CSVEGRGNDTEAFF. Here the CDR3 DNA reads TGCAGCGTTGAGGGGCGGGGAAACGACACTGAAGCTTTCTTT. This chain connects TRBV29-1 to TRBJ1-1; D may be TRBD1 (5 bases). The CDR3 runs 14 residues. V gave up 3 bases and J gave up 3 bases, with 14 bases separating them. The germline V gene encodes CDR1 SQVTM and CDR2 ANQGSEA.